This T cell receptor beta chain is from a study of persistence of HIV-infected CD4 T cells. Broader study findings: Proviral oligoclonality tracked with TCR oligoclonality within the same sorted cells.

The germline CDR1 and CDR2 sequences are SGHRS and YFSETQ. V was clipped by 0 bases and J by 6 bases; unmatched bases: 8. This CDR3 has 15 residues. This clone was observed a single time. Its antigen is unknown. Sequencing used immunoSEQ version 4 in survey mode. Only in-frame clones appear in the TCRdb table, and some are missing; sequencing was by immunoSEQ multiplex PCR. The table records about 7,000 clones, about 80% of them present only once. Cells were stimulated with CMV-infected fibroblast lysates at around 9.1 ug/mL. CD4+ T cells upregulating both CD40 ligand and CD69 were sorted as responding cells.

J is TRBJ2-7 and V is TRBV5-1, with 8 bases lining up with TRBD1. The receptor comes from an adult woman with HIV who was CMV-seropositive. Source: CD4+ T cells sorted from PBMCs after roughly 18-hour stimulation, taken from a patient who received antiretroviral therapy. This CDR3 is CASSLALGQGGEQYF. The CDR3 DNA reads TGCGCCAGCAGCTTGGCCTTAGGACAGGGCGGCGAGCAGTACTTC.